A selection of T cell receptor beta chains follows, all from one sample in a study of Graves' ophthalmopathy and Graves' hyperthyroidism. TCRdb processed the multiplex PCR reads anew with MiXCR; each CDR3 protein has one entry. Here the sample spans 1 million to 1.3 million distinct CDR3 sequences, 35% to 40% being singletons. Sequenced material: peripheral blood or thyroid tissue (not recorded which). Receptors originate from an adult man with Graves' hyperthyroidism. CDR3s include the opening cysteine and the closing phenylalanine or tryptophan. Fields, in order: J gene, clone size, D gene, V gene, CDR3 protein, CDR3 DNA. The D gene is left open where the match is weak. Only some rows state a clone size, as once, few, many or a class for expanded clones.

TRBJ1-1 few . TRBV28 CASSTRTANTEAFF TGTGCCAGCAGTACCCGGACGGCGAACACTGAAGCTTTCTTT
TRBJ2-7 many . TRBV20-1 CSASGNQLNEQYF TGCAGTGCTAGCGGGAACCAGTTGAACGAGCAGTACTTC
TRBJ2-7 few . TRBV10-2 CASSHRAGATYEQYF TGTGCCAGCAGCCACCGCGCGGGGGCCACCTACGAGCAGTACTTC
TRBJ2-5 few . TRBV20-1 CSARAREGSEETQYF TGCAGTGCTAGAGCCAGGGAAGGATCGGAAGAGACCCAGTACTTC
TRBJ1-2 many . TRBV4-1 CASSQEQENYGYTF TGCGCCAGCAGCCAAGAACAGGAGAACTATGGCTACACCTTC
TRBJ2-5 . TRBD2 TRBV7-3 CASSPGASGTETQYF TGTGCCAGCAGCCCTGGGGCTAGCGGGACAGAGACCCAGTACTTC
TRBJ2-7 . TRBD2 TRBV10-3 CAISAGGLVEQYF TGTGCCATCAGTGCCGGGGGACTAGTCGAGCAGTACTTC
TRBJ2-5 few . TRBV3-1 CASRRQEQETQYF TGTGCCAGCAGGCGACAAGAACAAGAGACCCAGTACTTC
TRBJ2-7 . . TRBV9 CASSAGHGHYEQYF TGTGCCAGCAGCGCAGGGCATGGACACTACGAGCAGTACTTC
TRBJ1-5 . . TRBV5-4 CASSFKQGPYSNQPQHF TGTGCCAGCAGCTTTAAACAGGGACCCTATAGCAATCAGCCCCAGCATTTT
TRBJ2-5 . TRBD1 TRBV7-2 CASSPTGTGGSWDRETQYF TGTGCCAGCAGCCCCACCGGGACAGGGGGTTCGTGGGATCGGGAGACCCAGTACTTC
TRBJ2-2 few . TRBV11-3 CASSFGLSGELFF TGTGCCAGCAGCTTCGGACTGTCGGGGGAGCTGTTTTTT
TRBJ2-5 . . TRBV2 CATGLEAQYF TGTGCTACAGGGCTTGAGGCCCAGTACTTC
TRBJ2-5 . TRBD2 TRBV2 CASSSGLAGGGAGETQYF TGTGCCAGCAGTTCTGGACTAGCGGGAGGGGGAGCTGGGGAGACCCAGTACTTC
TRBJ2-7 few . TRBV3-1 CASSQDLGQFEEQYF TGTGCCAGCAGCCAAGATCTTGGCCAATTCGAAGAGCAGTACTTC
TRBJ2-7 . TRBD1 TRBV20-1 CSATGQGPSYEQYF TGCAGTGCAACGGGACAGGGGCCGTCCTACGAGCAGTACTTC
TRBJ2-7 many . TRBV15 CATSRDPPAPGKREQYF TGTGCCACCAGCAGAGATCCCCCGGCACCCGGTAAAAGAGAGCAGTACTTC
TRBJ2-5 many TRBD1 TRBV15 CATSSSGQGGRSEETQYF TGTGCCACCAGCAGCTCGGGACAGGGAGGACGGTCGGAAGAGACCCAGTACTTC
TRBJ2-5 many . TRBV10-2 CASSAWEQETQYF TGCGCCAGCAGTGCATGGGAGCAAGAGACCCAGTACTTC
TRBJ2-5 . TRBD2 TRBV27 CASSFPGLADEQYF TGTGCCAGCAGTTTCCCGGGACTAGCGGATGAGCAGTACTTT
TRBJ2-7 . TRBD1 TRBV2 CAKKRQGASYEQYF TGTGCCAAGAAGAGACAGGGGGCTTCCTACGAGCAGTACTTC
TRBJ1-5 few . TRBV4-3 CASSQDAGFSNQPQHF TGCGCCAGCAGCCAAGATGCAGGGTTTAGCAATCAGCCCCAGCATTTT
TRBJ2-7 . . TRBV29-1 CSVDQGGEQYF TGCAGCGTCGATCAGGGTGGTGAGCAGTACTTC
TRBJ2-5 many . TRBV20-1 CSARDLFETQYF TGCAGTGCTAGGGACTTATTCGAGACCCAGTACTTC
TRBJ1-5 many . TRBV15 CATSRDSQPQHF TGTGCCACCAGCAGGGACAGTCAGCCCCAGCATTTT
TRBJ2-5 . TRBD1 TRBV7-6 CASSTGGKVQETQYF TGTGCCAGCAGCACAGGGGGCAAGGTACAAGAGACCCAGTACTTC
TRBJ1-6 many . TRBV5-6 CASSLWGIYNSPLHF TGTGCCAGCAGCCTGTGGGGGATCTATAATTCACCCCTCCACTTT
TRBJ1-1 . TRBD1 TRBV5-1 CASSLRDRGRTNTEAFF TGCGCCAGCAGCTTGCGAGACAGGGGACGGACGAACACTGAAGCTTTCTTT
TRBJ1-2 few . TRBV20-1 CSASDPTGYGYTF TGCAGTGCTAGTGACCCCACGGGCTATGGCTACACCTTC
TRBJ2-5 . . TRBV12-3/TRBV12-4 CASISIRRRRQETQYF TGTGCCAGCATCAGTATTCGTCGCAGGAGGCAAGAGACCCAGTACTTC
TRBJ1-4 . . TRBV11-2 CASSQELIGATNEKLFF TGTGCCAGCAGCCAAGAATTGATCGGAGCAACTAATGAAAAACTGTTTTTT
TRBJ1-2 . . TRBV20-1 CSARGGSFGTPITRADYGYTF TGCAGTGCTAGAGGGGGCTCCTTTGGTACACCCATAACCCGGGCAGACTATGGCTACACCTTC
TRBJ1-5 . . TRBV15 CATSSQYSNQPQHF TGTGCCACCAGCAGCCAGTATAGCAATCAGCCCCAGCATTTT
TRBJ1-2 few TRBD1 TRBV6-5 CASSYGRQGAYGYTF TGTGCCAGCAGTTACGGCCGACAGGGTGCCTATGGCTACACCTTC
TRBJ2-5 . . TRBV6-5 CASSSSGAITRYF TGTGCCAGCAGTTCTTCTGGGGCCATTACCCGGTACTTC
TRBJ1-2 few . TRBV20-1 CSARDPAVSNYGYTF TGCAGTGCTAGAGATCCAGCAGTTAGCAACTATGGCTACACCTTC
TRBJ2-7 few . TRBV18 CASSPPTKAYEQYF TGTGCCAGCTCACCACCAACTAAAGCCTACGAGCAGTACTTC
TRBJ2-2 few TRBD2 TRBV10-3 CAIRHPDSGSGGTGELFF TGTGCCATCAGACACCCAGATAGCGGGAGCGGCGGCACCGGGGAGCTGTTTTTT
TRBJ1-3 many . TRBV5-1 CASSPQGEEGNTIYF TGCGCCAGCAGCCCACAGGGTGAGGAGGGAAACACCATATATTTT
TRBJ1-4 . . TRBV9 CASSRGTAVNEKLFF TGTGCCAGCAGCCGAGGGACCGCAGTTAATGAAAAACTGTTTTTT
TRBJ2-5 . TRBD2 TRBV25-1 CASSEPSGGDQETQYF TGTGCCAGCAGTGAACCCAGCGGGGGTGACCAAGAGACCCAGTACTTC
TRBJ1-4 many . TRBV19 CASDSGGKLFF TGTGCCAGCGACTCGGGGGGAAAACTGTTTTTT
TRBJ1-1 . . TRBV9 CASSAQGGGLAFF TGTGCCAGCAGCGCCCAAGGGGGAGGGTTGGCTTTCTTT
TRBJ2-7 . . TRBV7-9 CASTPRAGPWTYEQYF TGTGCCAGCACCCCGCGGGCGGGACCCTGGACCTACGAGCAGTACTTC
TRBJ1-2 . . TRBV6-6 CASSYSTVANYGYTF TGTGCCAGCAGTTACTCGACGGTGGCTAACTATGGCTACACCTTC
TRBJ2-1 . TRBD1 TRBV4-3 CASSQVSDRVYNEQFF TGCGCCAGCAGCCAAGTCTCGGACAGGGTTTACAATGAGCAGTTCTTC
TRBJ1-2 many . TRBV7-8 CASSFDSPQGYTF TGTGCCAGCAGCTTTGACTCTCCACAGGGCTACACCTTC
TRBJ2-1 . . TRBV29-1 CSADLNNEQFF TGCAGCGCAGACCTTAACAATGAGCAGTTCTTC
TRBJ2-5 . . TRBV6-6 CASSLTRNSGANQETQYF TGTGCCAGCAGTCTCACCCGGAATTCTGGGGCTAACCAAGAGACCCAGTACTTC
TRBJ2-7 . . TRBV6-5 CASSTFSGAREQYF TGTGCCAGCAGTACGTTCTCGGGGGCACGGGAGCAGTACTTC
TRBJ1-1 . TRBD1 TRBV5-6 CASSRMRDSQTLANTEAFF TGTGCCAGCAGCCGGATGAGGGACAGCCAGACCCTTGCGAACACTGAAGCTTTCTTT
TRBJ1-1 many . TRBV7-9 CASSLGSTEAFF TGTGCCAGCAGCTTAGGGTCCACTGAAGCTTTCTTT
TRBJ2-7 . . TRBV19 CASSIEGTQLDEQYF TGTGCCAGTAGTATAGAGGGGACACAGCTGGACGAGCAGTACTTC